These T cell receptor beta chains were read from a single sample in a study of blood T cells in healthy people across ages. TCRdb fed the 5' RACE reads into MiXCR, producing one record per CDR3 protein. The data show 650,000 to 700,000 distinct CDR3 sequences, less than 40% seen once. The sample comprised blood. Receptors originate from a woman aged 80 or over in good health. CDR3s include the opening cysteine and the closing phenylalanine or tryptophan. Fields, in order: V gene, J gene, D gene, clone size, CDR3 protein, CDR3 DNA. The D gene is left open where the match is weak. The size field is filled for only some rows; it gives once, few, many or a size class.

v_call: TRBV5-1
j_call: TRBJ1-2
d_call: .
clone_size: many
cdr3_aa: CASRDAYYGYTF
cdr3_nt: TGCGCCAGCAGGGACGCCTACTATGGCTACACCTTC

v_call: TRBV6-2/TRBV6-3
j_call: TRBJ1-1
d_call: .
clone_size: few
cdr3_aa: CASSLWGGNTEAFF
cdr3_nt: TGTGCCAGCAGTTTGTGGGGAGGGAACACTGAAGCTTTCTTT

v_call: TRBV30
j_call: TRBJ1-2
d_call: .
clone_size: few
cdr3_aa: CAWSRGGYGYTF
cdr3_nt: TGTGCCTGGAGTCGAGGAGGGTACGGCTACACCTTC

v_call: TRBV7-9
j_call: TRBJ1-2
d_call: .
clone_size: .
cdr3_aa: CAGSLGGAVHGYTF
cdr3_nt: TGTGCCGGCAGCTTAGGAGGGGCTGTTCATGGCTACACCTTC

v_call: TRBV18
j_call: TRBJ2-5
d_call: .
clone_size: .
cdr3_aa: CASSPRELLETQYF
cdr3_nt: TGTGCCAGCTCACCACGAGAGCTTTTGGAGACCCAGTACTTC

v_call: TRBV7-2
j_call: TRBJ2-7
d_call: .
clone_size: .
cdr3_aa: CASRNRETSYEQYF
cdr3_nt: TGTGCCAGCAGAAACAGGGAGACCAGCTACGAGCAGTACTTC

v_call: TRBV3-1
j_call: TRBJ2-1
d_call: .
clone_size: many
cdr3_aa: CASSPGRTDGEQFF
cdr3_nt: TGTGCCAGCAGCCCAGGTCGGACGGATGGTGAGCAGTTCTTC

v_call: TRBV15
j_call: TRBJ2-1
d_call: .
clone_size: many
cdr3_aa: CATSRPQEGTYNEQFF
cdr3_nt: TGTGCCACCAGCAGACCCCAGGAGGGGACCTACAATGAGCAGTTCTTC

v_call: TRBV18
j_call: TRBJ2-5
d_call: TRBD2
clone_size: many
cdr3_aa: CASSPLAGGVKETQYF
cdr3_nt: TGTGCCAGCTCACCACTCGCGGGGGGAGTAAAAGAGACCCAGTACTTC

v_call: TRBV7-2
j_call: TRBJ2-5
d_call: TRBD2
clone_size: many
cdr3_aa: CASSPRGRGARETQYF
cdr3_nt: TGTGCCAGCAGCCCAAGAGGGCGGGGGGCCCGAGAGACCCAGTACTTC

v_call: TRBV7-3
j_call: TRBJ1-1
d_call: .
clone_size: .
cdr3_aa: CASGLTGLNTEAFF
cdr3_nt: TGTGCCAGCGGCTTAACAGGGTTGAACACTGAAGCTTTCTTT

v_call: TRBV7-3
j_call: TRBJ1-2
d_call: TRBD1
clone_size: many
cdr3_aa: CASSPGTGFDYGYTF
cdr3_nt: TGTGCCAGCAGCCCCGGGACAGGGTTCGACTATGGCTACACCTTC

v_call: TRBV28
j_call: TRBJ2-7
d_call: .
clone_size: .
cdr3_aa: CASSSPGRGSEQYF
cdr3_nt: TGTGCCAGCAGTTCCCCGGGACGGGGGAGCGAGCAGTACTTC

v_call: TRBV20-1
j_call: TRBJ2-1
d_call: .
clone_size: many
cdr3_aa: CSAADRSSSYNEQFF
cdr3_nt: TGCAGTGCTGCGGACCGGTCGAGCTCCTACAATGAGCAGTTCTTC

v_call: TRBV20-1
j_call: TRBJ2-7
d_call: .
clone_size: many
cdr3_aa: CSASHTGGGEQYF
cdr3_nt: TGCAGTGCTAGCCACACCGGGGGCGGCGAGCAGTACTTC

v_call: TRBV5-5
j_call: TRBJ1-3
d_call: .
clone_size: .
cdr3_aa: CASSSTNRDSGNTIYF
cdr3_nt: TGTGCCAGCAGCTCAACAAACAGGGACTCTGGAAACACCATATATTTT

v_call: TRBV19
j_call: TRBJ2-2
d_call: .
clone_size: .
cdr3_aa: CASSRQATNTGELFF
cdr3_nt: TGTGCCAGTAGTAGGCAGGCTACGAACACCGGGGAGCTGTTTTTT